A single sample is the source of the 24 T cell receptor beta chains below, sequenced in a study of Ad26.COV2.S vaccination and SARS-CoV-2 variants. Specified treatment: some 20 received Ad26.COV2.S at low or high dose, single or two shots; 5 received placebo; per-sample allocation not given. Repertoires come from day 63 after the first vaccine or placebo injection. The method was immunoSEQ multiplex PCR; TCRdb's version includes in-frame clones alone and lacks a portion of them. The repertoire has just over 350,000 clones, about 85% of them found once; the top ten carry about 3.5%. The sequencing here drew on peripheral blood, taken in a trial of Ad26.COV2.S vaccine versus placebo. Receptors were obtained from a person between 18 and 60 years old who received the Ad26.COV2.S COVID-19 vaccine or a placebo.

This clone was picked up one time. The genes are TRBV7-6 and TRBJ1-3, with D perhaps matching TRBD1 (6 bases). Germline lookup yields CDR1 SGHVS and CDR2 FNYEAQ. There are 18 residues in the CDR3. V was pared by 5 bases and J by 0 bases, with 20 bases between. CDR3 sequence (DNA): TGTGCCAGCAGCCCGATGTCGGCTACAGGGAGCTCTGGAAACACCATATATTTT. Translated, it gives CASSPMSATGSSGNTIYF.

The chain joins TRBV5-1 to TRBJ1-6, with TRBD1 matching 8 bases. With 4 bases clipped from V and 10 bases from J, the junction kept 7 bases outside the gene matches. This CDR3 spans 14 amino acids. The germline V gene has CDR1 SGHRS and CDR2 YFSETQ. The CDR3 here is CASSQQGGNSPLHF. CDR3 DNA: TGCGCCAGCAGCCAACAGGGGGGGAACTCACCCCTCCACTTT.

The CDR3 region has the DNA TGTGCCTGGAGTCGAAACCCCTACGAGCAGTACTTC. It encodes CAWSRNPYEQYF. The rearrangement uses TRBV30 and TRBJ2-7; D is unclear. V was shortened by 2 bases and J by 2 bases, with 7 bases between the two germline ends. Germline V gene sequence: CDR1 GTSNPN, CDR2 SVGIG (reference sequence). This CDR3 has 12 amino acids. The full variable domain, in which reference TRBV30 and TRBJ2-7 provide the parts outside the CDR3, is SQTIHQWPATLVQPVGSPLSLECTVEGTSNPNLYWYRQAAGRGLQLLFYSVGIGQISSEVPQNLSASRPQDRQFILSSKKLLLSDSGFYLCAWSRNPYEQYFGPGTRLTVT.

In this sample, this clone turned up a few times. This sequence joins TRBV19 and TRBJ1-5; 7 nucleotides match TRBD1. This CDR3 has 14 amino acids. V gave up 7 bases and J gave up 0 bases; unmatched junction bases: 3. CDR1 is LNHDA and CDR2 is SQIVND in the germline V gene (reference sequence). CDR3 region: CASKRTGSNQPQHF. As DNA, the CDR3 is TGTGCCAGTAAGCGGACAGGTAGCAATCAGCCCCAGCATTTT.

The rearrangement joins TRBV30 to TRBJ1-2, with 9 nucleotides matching TRBD1. Germline trimming cut 2 bases from V and 5 bases from J; bases unmatched to any gene: 6. The CDR3 is 14 amino acids. CDR1 and CDR2 (germline): GTSNPN, SVGIG (reference sequence). CDR3 bases: TGTGCCTGGAGTATACAGGGGGCTGGGTATGGCTACACCTTC. Translated: CAWSIQGAGYGYTF.

This clone has a single count. The CDR3: CASSLAPWGQSSYEQYF. The CDR3 coding sequence is TGTGCCAGCAGCTTAGCCCCATGGGGGCAGAGCTCCTACGAGCAGTACTTC. The chain recombines TRBV13 with TRBJ2-7, with D perhaps TRBD1 (6 bases). Germline CDR1 PRHDT, CDR2 FYEKMQ (reference sequence). The V end lost 1 base, the J end lost 0 bases, and 16 bases lay between the germline ends. The CDR3 contains 17 residues.

The V gene is TRBV25-1, the J gene TRBJ2-1; unclear D gene. This CDR3 has 10 residues. From germline, CDR1 is MGHDK and CDR2 SYGVNS. Trimming took off 8 bases at V and 4 bases at J, with 3 bases between the two ends. The CDR3 DNA follows: TGTGCCAGCGAATACAATGAGCAGTTCTTC. This encodes CASEYNEQFF.

The J gene is TRBJ1-6, the V gene TRBV27; D gene uncertain. Germline V gives CDR1 MNHEY, CDR2 SMNVEV (reference sequence). Trimming removed 5 bases at V and 7 bases at J, with 9 bases between. This CDR3 is built from 13 residues. CDR3 sequence reads: CASSLEANSPLHF. As DNA, the CDR3 is TGTGCCAGCAGTCTAGAGGCCAATTCACCCCTCCACTTT.

This chain uses TRBV10-1 with TRBJ1-1, with D possibly being TRBD1 (5 bases). V was trimmed by 3 bases and J by 11 bases, leaving 10 bases between them. CDR1 and CDR2 (germline): WNHNN, SYGVQD (reference sequence). This CDR3 is 11 amino acids long. CDR3 loop: CASSEAGRAFF. For the CDR3, the DNA is TGCGCCAGCAGTGAAGCAGGGAGGGCTTTCTTT.

The chain links TRBV5-6 to TRBJ1-1; D unclear. Germline V gene sequence: CDR1 SGHDT, CDR2 YYEEEE. CDR3 length equals 13 residues. V lost 3 bases, J lost 1 base, and 7 bases lay in between. This CDR3 is CASSSDWNTEAFF. For the CDR3, the DNA is TGTGCCAGCAGCTCCGACTGGAACACTGAAGCTTTCTTT.

The chain uses TRBV6-5 and TRBJ2-7; no reliable D call. Trimming removed 0 bases at V and 0 bases at J, with 6 bases between. The CDR3 is 14 residues long. The germline V gene has CDR1 MNHEY and CDR2 SVGAGI. The DNA for the CDR3 is TGTGCCAGCAGTTACTCGGGCCTCTCCTACGAGCAGTACTTC. Translation gives CASSYSGLSYEQYF.

The sample holds one count of this clone. J is TRBJ1-1 and V is TRBV5-4; D not resolved. V lost 2 bases to trimming and J lost 0 bases, with 11 bases between them. CDR1 and CDR2 (germline): SGHNT, YYREEE (reference sequence). The CDR3 extends over 15 amino acids. This CDR3 reads CASSFTSSMNTEAFF. The CDR3 nucleotides read TGTGCCAGCAGCTTTACCAGCTCCATGAACACTGAAGCTTTCTTT. The full variable domain, its missing parts supplied by reference TRBV5-4 and TRBJ1-1, is ETGVTQSPTHLIKTRGQQVTLRCSSQSGHNTVSWYQQALGQGPQFIFQYYREEENGRGNFPPRFSGLQFPNYSSELNVNALELDDSALYLCASSFTSSMNTEAFFGQGTRLTVV.

V and J are TRBV18 and TRBJ1-2; D gene ambiguous. CDR1 is KGHSH and CDR2 is LQKENI in the germline V gene. Trimming stripped 0 bases from V and 6 bases from J, with 11 bases between. The CDR3 extends over 14 amino acids. CDR3 DNA: TGTGCCAGCTCACCACCCGGAAGGCCGCATGGCTACACCTTC. Its protein is CASSPPGRPHGYTF.

This chain links TRBV7-9 with TRBJ2-2, with a weak D call TRBD1 (5 bases). The CDR3 runs 15 residues. Germline lookup yields CDR1 SEHNR and CDR2 FQNEAQ (reference sequence). The germline V and J ends were trimmed by 2 bases and 3 bases, with 10 bases remaining between them. CDR3 bases: TGTGCCAGCAGCTTACTCAGGGTATACACCGGGGAGCTGTTTTTT. Translating gives CASSLLRVYTGELFF.

The V and J genes are TRBV5-1 and TRBJ2-2, with D possibly being TRBD1 or TRBD2 (5 bases each). V lost 3 bases to trimming and J lost 6 bases, with 12 bases between them. The CDR3 is made up of 14 amino acids. CDR1 is SGHRS and CDR2 is YFSETQ in the germline V gene. The CDR3 spells CASSSAGDAGELFF. The CDR3 DNA reads TGCGCCAGCAGCTCTGCTGGGGACGCCGGGGAGCTGTTTTTT.

The genes are TRBV20-1 and TRBJ2-1; 9 bases are a match to TRBD2. V was clipped by 3 bases and J by 9 bases; unmatched bases: 9. CDR1 DFQATT and CDR2 SNEGSKA come from the germline V gene (reference sequence). This CDR3 is 14 amino acids long. The CDR3 here is CSASRLAGNTEQFF. In DNA, the CDR3 is TGCAGTGCTAGTAGGCTAGCGGGAAACACTGAGCAGTTCTTC.

There are a few counts of this clone. This chain joins TRBV30 and TRBJ1-1; D call uncertain. Germline assignment: CDR1 GTSNPN and CDR2 SVGIG (reference sequence). This CDR3 contains 14 residues. The germline V and J ends were trimmed by 2 bases and 0 bases, with 10 bases remaining between them. CDR3 amino acids: CAWSHGSMNTEAFF. CDR3 sequence (DNA): TGTGCCTGGAGTCACGGTTCCATGAACACTGAAGCTTTCTTT.

V usage is TRBV10-3 and J usage is TRBJ2-2; 14 bases are shared with TRBD2. The V segment lost 5 bases and the J segment 6 bases; nucleotides outside the gene matches: 5. CDR3 length equals 16 residues. CDR1 and CDR2 from the germline V gene are ENHRY and SYGVKD. DNA of the CDR3: TGTGCCATCAGTCGCCGACTAGCGGGGGGGGCCGGGGAGCTGTTTTTT. It translates to CAISRRLAGGAGELFF.

This clone was observed a few times. V usage is TRBV4-1 and J usage is TRBJ2-7; D is tentatively TRBD1 or TRBD2 (6 bases each). Germline V lookup: CDR1 MGHRA, CDR2 YSYEKL. The CDR3 is 14 residues long. V dropped 6 bases and J dropped 4 bases, with 16 bases sitting between them. Written as DNA, the CDR3 is TGCGCCAGCAGGGGATTAGGGGGGCCTTACGAGCAGTACTTC. Protein: CASRGLGGPYEQYF.

The V call is TRBV6-6, the J call TRBJ2-1; a weak D match, TRBD1 (5 bases). This CDR3 comprises 13 residues. The germline gives CDR1 MNHNY, CDR2 SVGAGI (reference sequence). Between the trimmed V and J ends, which lost 2 bases and 13 bases, there was a span of 15 bases. The CDR3 reads CASSYPTPGIQFF. CDR3 nucleotides: TGTGCCAGCAGTTACCCAACGCCAGGGATCCAGTTCTTC.

A single count supports this clone. The rearrangement links TRBV30 to TRBJ2-1; 7 nucleotides agree with TRBD1. V shed 0 bases and J 0 bases; nucleotides not matched to a gene: 11. There are 18 residues in the CDR3. CDR1 and CDR2 (germline): GTSNPN, SVGIG (reference sequence). CDR3 DNA sequence: TGTGCCTGGAGTGTACGCATTACAAGGGGGCCCTCCTACAATGAGCAGTTCTTC. Translating gives CAWSVRITRGPSYNEQFF. The full variable domain, rest sourced from reference TRBV30 and TRBJ2-1, is SQTIHQWPATLVQPVGSPLSLECTVEGTSNPNLYWYRQAAGRGLQLLFYSVGIGQISSEVPQNLSASRPQDRQFILSSKKLLLSDSGFYLCAWSVRITRGPSYNEQFFGPGTRLTVL.

This clone was recorded at least ten times. The chain combines TRBV10-3 with TRBJ1-1; D unresolved. The V gene's germline CDR1 is ENHRY and CDR2 SYGVKD. The CDR3 runs 12 residues. The V end was cut by 1 base, the J end by 8 bases, with 8 bases between. The chain's CDR3 is CAISEWAVEAFF. CDR3 in DNA: TGTGCCATCAGTGAGTGGGCAGTCGAAGCTTTCTTT.

The chain couples TRBV5-1 to TRBJ2-3, with no clear D. Germline assignment: CDR1 SGHRS and CDR2 YFSETQ. V dropped 2 bases and J dropped 2 bases, with 21 bases sitting between them. The CDR3 totals 18 residues. The CDR3 bases are TGCGCCAGCAGCTTTTCTGACGAATCAGGAGCGTACACAGATACGCAGTATTTT. Translation: CASSFSDESGAYTDTQYF.

The sample holds many counts of this clone. Here the CDR3 reads CASSYDGGYSGNTIYF. The CDR3 nucleotides are TGTGCCAGCAGTTACGATGGGGGATACTCTGGAAACACCATATATTTT. The gene calls are TRBV6-5 and TRBJ1-3, with D possibly matching TRBD1 (5 bases). Trimming took off 2 bases at V and 0 bases at J, with 11 bases between the two ends. The germline V gene has CDR1 MNHEY and CDR2 SVGAGI. This CDR3 has 16 amino acids.